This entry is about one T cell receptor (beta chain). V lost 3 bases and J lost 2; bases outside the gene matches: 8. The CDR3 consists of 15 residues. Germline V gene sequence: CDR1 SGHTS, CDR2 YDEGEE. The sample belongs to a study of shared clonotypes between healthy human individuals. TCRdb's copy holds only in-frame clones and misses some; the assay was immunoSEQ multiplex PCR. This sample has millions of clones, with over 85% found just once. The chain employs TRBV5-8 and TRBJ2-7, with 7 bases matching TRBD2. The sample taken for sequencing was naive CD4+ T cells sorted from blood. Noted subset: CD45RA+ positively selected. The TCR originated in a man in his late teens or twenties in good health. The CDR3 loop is CASSSPGLQAYEQYF. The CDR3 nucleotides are TGTGCCAGCAGCTCGCCGGGACTACAAGCCTACGAGCAGTACTTC.